One and the same sample provided the 26 T cell receptor beta chains below, sequenced in a study of CD8 T cells in ankylosing spondylitis. TCRdb re-derived calls from the 5' RACE reads in MiXCR, one entry per CDR3 protein. The table records 250,000 to 350,000 distinct CDR3 sequences, around 21% of them present only once. Material: blood, either unsorted or a sorted T cell fraction (not recorded which). Receptors were obtained from a female donor with ankylosing spondylitis or in good health (not recorded which).

This clonotype was found many times. CDR3 sequence: CSATAWRSYNEQFF. CDR3 bases: TGCAGTGCTACTGCTTGGAGGTCCTACAATGAGCAGTTCTTC. The chain combines TRBV20-1 with TRBJ2-1; D is perhaps TRBD2 (5 bases). The CDR3 spans 14 residues. Germline loops: CDR1 DFQATT, CDR2 SNEGSKA (reference sequence). The V gene lost 4 bases and the J gene lost 1 base, with 11 bases spanning the gap.

The chain uses TRBV6-5 and TRBJ2-2, with unresolved D. Deletions cut 6 bases from V and 6 bases from J, with 20 bases between. The CDR3 sequence is 16 residues long. Germline V gene data show CDR1 as MNHEY and CDR2 as SVGAGI. This chain's CDR3 is CASRLRRRGRAGELFF. The CDR3 DNA is TGTGCCAGCAGATTACGCAGGAGAGGACGGGCCGGGGAGCTGTTTTTT.

In this sample, this clonotype turned up a few times. The chain links TRBV18 to TRBJ2-2, with a weak D call TRBD1 (5 bases). CDR3 length: 16 amino acids. V was pared by 5 bases and J by 0 bases, with 13 bases between. Germline assignment: CDR1 KGHSH and CDR2 LQKENI. The CDR3 nucleotides are TGTGCCAGCTCATCAGGCGCAGGGACGAACACCGGGGAGCTGTTTTTT. This sequence encodes CASSSGAGTNTGELFF.

V is TRBV6-5 and J is TRBJ2-2, with D possibly TRBD2 on 6 matching bases. Trimming removed 4 bases from V and 3 bases from J, with 12 bases in between. The CDR3 length is 15 residues. Germline CDR1 and CDR2: MNHEY and SVGAGI. The DNA of the CDR3 is TGTGCCAGCAGTTCGCGTCGGGAGCACACCGGGGAGCTGTTTTTT. This encodes CASSSRREHTGELFF.

The chain is built from TRBV4-3 and TRBJ2-1, with 13 bases aligning to TRBD2. Germline trimming cut 3 bases from V and 4 bases from J; bases unmatched to any gene: 3. The CDR3 spans 16 residues. The germline CDR1 and CDR2 sequences are LGHNA and YSLEER. CDR3 sequence reads: CASSQMGLAGYNEQFF. The DNA for the CDR3 is TGCGCCAGCAGCCAGATGGGACTAGCGGGGTACAATGAGCAGTTCTTC.

The sample holds a few counts of this clonotype. The chain links TRBV20-1 to TRBJ1-2, with 7 bases aligning to TRBD1. CDR3 length: 15 amino acids. Germline trimming cut 0 bases from V and 6 bases from J; bases unmatched to any gene: 10. Germline V gene lookup returns CDR1 DFQATT and CDR2 SNEGSKA (reference sequence). The CDR3 sequence: CSARDPEGAGNGYTF. In DNA form, the CDR3 reads TGCAGTGCTAGAGATCCCGAGGGGGCGGGTAATGGCTACACCTTC.

A few counts support this clonotype. The chain uses TRBV11-2 and TRBJ1-2, with D possibly TRBD1 on 5 matching bases. The CDR3 spans 15 residues. Trimming removed 5 bases from V and 8 bases from J, with 21 bases in between. Germline CDR1 SGHAT, CDR2 FQNNGV. The CDR3 sequence: CASSIPGTAIRGYTF. CDR3 DNA sequence: TGTGCCAGCAGCATTCCCGGGACGGCTATTCGGGGCTACACCTTC.

This clonotype turned up a few times. The chain couples TRBV29-1 to TRBJ2-7, with 7 bases aligning to TRBD1. The germline V gene has CDR1 SQVTM and CDR2 ANQGSEA. The CDR3 runs 14 residues. With 6 bases clipped from V and 2 bases from J, the junction kept 10 bases outside the gene matches. In DNA, the CDR3 is TGCAGCGTCTCTCCCGGGACAGCGACCTACGAGCAGTACTTC. This translates into CSVSPGTATYEQYF.

This rearrangement joins TRBV7-9 to TRBJ1-1, with D possibly TRBD1 on 5 matching bases. Germline CDR1 is SEHNR and CDR2 is FQNEAQ (reference sequence). The CDR3 runs 13 residues. V lost 1 base and J 7 bases, leaving 10 bases between the germline ends. The CDR3 reads CASSLGGRSEAFF. CDR3 DNA: TGTGCCAGCAGCTTAGGGGGCAGAAGTGAAGCTTTCTTT.

This clonotype came up many times. This chain joins TRBV7-2 and TRBJ2-1; D call uncertain. CDR3 length equals 13 residues. The germline gives CDR1 SGHTA, CDR2 FQGNSA. Trimming shortened V by 1 base and J by 6 bases, and 7 bases separated the two germline ends. The DNA for the CDR3 is TGTGCCAGCAGCTTAGTGGGCTTCAATGAGCAGTTCTTC. It translates to CASSLVGFNEQFF.

This clonotype was seen only a few times. V and J are TRBV20-1 and TRBJ2-7; possible D gene TRBD1, 8 bases. With 8 bases removed from V and 6 bases from J, the gap between germline ends came to 17 bases. The CDR3 runs 12 residues. In germline, CDR1 is DFQATT, CDR2 SNEGSKA (reference sequence). The CDR3 region is CSPGQGGGEQYF. CDR3 coding DNA: TGCAGTCCCGGACAGGGAGGGGGCGAGCAGTACTTC.

The CDR3 nucleotides are TGCGCCAGCAGTGAGACAGCGGGAGGGACAGATACGCAGTATTTT. As protein: CASSETAGGTDTQYF. This chain connects TRBV10-1 to TRBJ2-3, with 10 bases lining up with TRBD2. CDR1 WNHNN and CDR2 SYGVQD come from the germline V gene (reference sequence). This CDR3 has 15 amino acids. Losses at the gene ends were 2 bases for V and 3 bases for J; bases not matched to a gene: 2.

This clonotype was seen ten or more times. V usage is TRBV7-9 and J usage is TRBJ1-5, with D tentatively TRBD1 (5 bases). Germline V gene data show CDR1 as SEHNR and CDR2 as FQNEAQ (reference sequence). Trimming removed 0 bases from V and 2 bases from J, with 14 bases in between. The CDR3 consists of 17 residues. The CDR3 DNA follows: TGTGCCAGCAGCTTAGCGCCGACTGGGACGGGCAATCAGCCCCAGCATTTT. Protein product: CASSLAPTGTGNQPQHF.

In its sample, this clonotype was seen a few times. This chain connects TRBV29-1 to TRBJ2-6; 8 bases match TRBD1. J was trimmed by 0 bases and V by 7 bases; bases with no gene match: 8. The CDR3 consists of 16 residues. Germline CDR1 and CDR2: SQVTM and ANQGSEA. The CDR3 reads CSAGGQGGSGANVLTF. The CDR3 DNA is TGCAGCGCTGGAGGACAGGGTGGCTCTGGGGCCAACGTCCTGACTTTC.

This clonotype was found a few times. The V gene is TRBV5-1, the J gene TRBJ2-5; tentative D call: TRBD2 (5 bases). Germline V CDR1 and CDR2: SGHRS, YFSETQ. CDR3 length equals 13 residues. Trimming took 3 bases from V and 5 from J, leaving 11 bases between them. The CDR3 nucleotides read TGCGCCAGCAGCTCGGCTGGCGGGGAGACCCAGTACTTC. As protein: CASSSAGGETQYF.

This clonotype was detected many times. V usage is TRBV10-3 and J usage is TRBJ2-7; 11 bases map to TRBD2. V was clipped by 6 bases and J by 4 bases; unmatched bases: 5. Germline CDR1 ENHRY, CDR2 SYGVKD. The CDR3 consists of 14 residues. The CDR3 here is CAISPGLAEYEQYF. The CDR3 DNA follows: TGTGCCATCAGCCCGGGACTAGCGGAATACGAGCAGTACTTC.

V and J are TRBV7-9 and TRBJ2-5, with D perhaps TRBD2 (5 bases). The CDR3 is 13 residues long. With 2 bases removed from V and 3 bases from J, the gap between germline ends came to 7 bases. Per germline, CDR1 SEHNR and CDR2 FQNEAQ (reference sequence). The chain's CDR3 is CASSLNGEETQYF. As DNA, the CDR3 is TGTGCCAGCAGCTTAAACGGGGAAGAGACCCAGTACTTC.

This chain uses TRBV6-4 with TRBJ1-1; maybe TRBD1 (6 bases). V was shortened by 4 bases and J by 1 base, with 19 bases between the two germline ends. The CDR3 extends over 17 amino acids. The V gene's germline CDR1 is MRHNA and CDR2 SNTAGT. The CDR3 region is CASSGSRDIEQNTEAFF. CDR3 in DNA: TGTGCCAGCAGTGGCTCCCGGGACATAGAACAGAACACTGAAGCTTTCTTT.

This clonotype was detected a few times. J is TRBJ2-5 and V is TRBV20-1; no firm D call. Per the germline V gene, CDR1 is DFQATT and CDR2 is SNEGSKA (reference sequence). V shed 0 bases and J shed 4 bases, with 9 bases lying between them. This CDR3 contains 13 residues. This chain's CDR3 is CSARDENRETQYF. DNA of the CDR3: TGCAGTGCTAGAGATGAAAATAGAGAGACCCAGTACTTC.

The CDR3 DNA reads TGTGCCAGTAGTATGGTGGCTAGTCCCGACGAGCAGTTCTTC. Protein product: CASSMVASPDEQFF. The chain has TRBV19 and TRBJ2-1; D ambiguous. This CDR3 is built from 14 residues. V was pared by 3 bases and J by 10 bases, with 16 bases between. Germline assignment: CDR1 LNHDA and CDR2 SQIVND (reference sequence).

This clonotype was counted once. This chain links TRBV4-3 with TRBJ1-4; no firm D call. Germline assignment: CDR1 LGHNA and CDR2 YSLEER. Trimming stripped 1 base from V and 3 bases from J, with 6 bases between. The CDR3 extends over 14 amino acids. The CDR3 protein is CASSQGRSNEKLFF. CDR3 sequence (DNA): TGCGCCAGCAGCCAAGGGCGGTCTAATGAAAAACTGTTTTTT.

This clonotype occurred a few times. The rearrangement uses TRBV10-3 and TRBJ2-3; D uncertain. CDR1 and CDR2 (germline): ENHRY, SYGVKD. CDR3 length: 14 residues. Trimming pared 0 bases from V and 2 bases from J, leaving 6 bases between. This chain's CDR3 is CAISESIPTDTQYF. The CDR3 DNA sequence: TGTGCCATCAGTGAGTCAATACCCACAGATACGCAGTATTTT.

This sequence joins TRBV29-1 and TRBJ1-2; 7 bases match TRBD1. Unmatched junction bases numbered 17, after V lost 7 bases and J lost 3 bases. CDR1 is SQVTM and CDR2 is ANQGSEA in the germline V gene. The CDR3 runs to 16 residues. The CDR3 reads CSAWDRTAGGDYGYTF. CDR3 in DNA: TGCAGCGCGTGGGATAGGACGGCAGGGGGGGACTATGGCTACACCTTC.

The chain joins TRBV12-3 or TRBV12-4 to TRBJ1-5, with a possible D match to TRBD1 (5 bases). V was clipped by 3 bases and J by 4 bases, with 10 bases between them. CDR3 length: 14 amino acids. In DNA form, the CDR3 reads TGTGCCAGCAGTTTTTTGACAGATAATCAGCCCCAGCATTTT. Protein: CASSFLTDNQPQHF.

The rearrangement links TRBV7-6 to TRBJ2-1; D remains ambiguous. Trimming removed 6 bases at V and 6 bases at J, with 18 bases between. Germline CDR1 and CDR2: SGHVS and FNYEAQ. The CDR3 sequence is 15 residues long. The CDR3 nucleotides read TGTGCCAGCAGTGTTTTAGACGACCCCTTCAATGAGCAGTTCTTC. It yields the protein CASSVLDDPFNEQFF.

This clonotype has a handful of counts. The V gene is TRBV27, the J gene TRBJ2-7, with D possibly being TRBD2 (6 bases). The CDR3 totals 15 residues. The V gene's germline CDR1 is MNHEY and CDR2 SMNVEV (reference sequence). V lost 4 bases, J lost 3 bases, and 16 bases lay in between. Written as DNA, the CDR3 is TGTGCCAGCAGTTACGAGAGGTCGGGACTCTACGAGCAGTACTTC. As protein: CASSYERSGLYEQYF.